This T cell receptor (beta chain) came from a study of blood T cell repertoires in COVID-19. Looking at the study overall: The United States, Italy and Spain were the sources of the acute and convalescent COVID-19 samples.

Germline lookup yields CDR1 SGDLS and CDR2 YYNGEE. The ends were cut back, 4 bases at V and 0 bases at J, with 29 bases in the middle. This CDR3 spans 22 amino acids. The assay was immunoSEQ multiplex PCR, and TCRdb's table has in-frame clones only and misses some. The table lists about 160,000 clones, 76% of them singletons. J is TRBJ2-6 and V is TRBV9; D perhaps matches TRBD2 (5 bases). The receptor comes from a woman aged 80 or over with acute or convalescent COVID-19. The specimen sequenced was peripheral blood. The CDR3: CASSQHPRELSLLSSGANVLTF. In nucleotides, the CDR3 is TGTGCCAGCAGCCAACATCCTAGGGAGCTGTCCCTCCTAAGCTCTGGGGCCAACGTCCTGACTTTC.